The 26 T cell receptor beta chains in this list originate from one sample, sequenced in a study of early T cells in non-severe SARS-CoV-2 infection. MiXCR, run by TCRdb on the 5' RACE reads, gives a single entry per CDR3 protein. The sample lists tens of thousands of distinct CDR3 sequences, about 12% occurring once. The sample comprised whole blood. These receptors originate from an adult who was a healthcare worker with PCR-confirmed SARS-CoV-2 infection or an uninfected control (not recorded which).

This chain joins TRBV29-1 and TRBJ2-1, with a possible D match to TRBD2 (5 bases). The CDR3 runs 11 residues. V lost 8 bases to trimming and J lost 6 bases, with 11 bases between them. Per germline, CDR1 SQVTM and CDR2 ANQGSEA. The CDR3 sequence is CSLREPNEQFF. As DNA, the CDR3 is TGCAGCCTCCGGGAACCCAATGAGCAGTTCTTC.

This clonotype has ten or more counts. The rearrangement uses TRBV28 and TRBJ1-1; possible D gene TRBD1, 5 bases. The CDR3 has 11 amino acids. Trimming took 11 bases from V and 7 from J, leaving 14 bases between them. From germline, CDR1 is MDHEN and CDR2 SYDVKM. The CDR3 region is CASETQGEAFF. The CDR3 DNA reads as TGTGCCTCGGAGACTCAGGGTGAAGCTTTCTTT.

This clonotype appeared many times. The rearrangement links TRBV5-1 to TRBJ1-1; 7 positions agree with TRBD1. There are 15 residues in the CDR3. Germline V gene data show CDR1 as SGHRS and CDR2 as YFSETQ. V gave up 5 bases and J gave up 4 bases; unmatched junction bases: 11. CDR3 residues: CASRRSTGEGTEAFF. In DNA, the CDR3 is TGCGCCAGCAGACGTTCTACAGGGGAGGGCACTGAAGCTTTCTTT.

This clonotype was counted only a few times. This chain links TRBV9 with TRBJ2-1; unclear D gene. CDR3 length: 16 residues. Looked up from germline, CDR1 is SGDLS and CDR2 is YYNGEE. V was clipped by 0 bases and J by 0 bases, with 10 bases between them. This CDR3 is CASSVDSETSYNEQFF. The DNA of the CDR3 is TGTGCCAGCAGCGTAGATTCGGAGACCTCCTACAATGAGCAGTTCTTC.

This chain uses TRBV2 with TRBJ1-2; 7 bases match TRBD1. The germline gives CDR1 SNHLY, CDR2 FYNNEI. The length of the CDR3 is 13 residues. Germline trimming cut 6 bases from V and 2 bases from J; bases unmatched to any gene: 3. The CDR3 DNA is TGTGCCAGCAGCGTGACAGGGAACTATGGCTACACCTTC. Encoded protein: CASSVTGNYGYTF.

This clonotype has ten or more counts. The V gene is TRBV12-3 or TRBV12-4, the J gene TRBJ1-1; unclear D gene. V was cut by 3 bases and J by 11 bases, with 16 bases left in between. The CDR3 contains 13 residues. The CDR3 region has the DNA TGTGCCAGCAGTTTCTTGGGAGTCGATAGTGCTTTCTTT. This gives the protein CASSFLGVDSAFF.

This clonotype was detected only a few times. The V gene is TRBV2, the J gene TRBJ2-7; 12 positions agree with TRBD2. The V and J ends lost 1 base and 7 bases, in that order; junction bases with no gene match: 2. The CDR3 consists of 14 residues. CDR1 SNHLY and CDR2 FYNNEI come from the germline V gene. CDR3 amino acids: CASSEGLAGAEQYF. CDR3 DNA sequence: TGTGCCAGCAGTGAAGGACTAGCGGGAGCGGAGCAGTACTTC.

This chain joins TRBV20-1 and TRBJ2-5, with 9 bases aligning to TRBD1. The V and J ends lost 6 bases and 0 bases, in that order; junction bases with no gene match: 8. This CDR3 is built from 15 residues. Germline CDR1 reads DFQATT; CDR2 reads SNEGSKA (reference sequence). Written as DNA, the CDR3 is TGCAGTGCGCCTCCCGGGACAGGGTACCAAGAGACCCAGTACTTC. This translates into CSAPPGTGYQETQYF.

The V and J genes are TRBV27 and TRBJ2-6, with D hard to call. This CDR3 comprises 15 residues. Germline CDR1 is MNHEY and CDR2 is SMNVEV (reference sequence). The germline V and J ends were trimmed by 3 bases and 2 bases, with 8 bases remaining between them. CDR3 DNA: TGTGCCAGCAGTTTGTCCCGACCTGGGGCCAACGTCCTGACTTTC. As protein: CASSLSRPGANVLTF.

This clonotype was found a few times. The chain couples TRBV6-4 to TRBJ2-1; 9 positions match TRBD1. Germline V gene lookup returns CDR1 MRHNA and CDR2 SNTAGT. CDR3 length: 16 amino acids. The junction had 11 bases not matched to a gene; V was cut back by 4 bases and J by 7 bases. This chain's CDR3 is CASSALGTGRSNEQFF. In DNA, the CDR3 is TGTGCCAGCAGTGCCCTCGGGACAGGGAGGTCAAATGAGCAGTTCTTC.

The V gene is TRBV19, the J gene TRBJ2-7, with D possibly being TRBD2 (5 bases). Trimming took off 6 bases at V and 2 bases at J, with 17 bases between the two ends. The V gene's germline CDR1 is LNHDA and CDR2 SQIVND (reference sequence). The CDR3 has 15 residues. The CDR3 sequence: CASSPLSPGTYEQYF. The CDR3 coding sequence is TGTGCCAGTAGCCCACTCTCTCCGGGAACCTACGAGCAGTACTTC.

The CDR3 nucleotides read TGTGCCAGCTCACCAGGCGCAGGGAACCGTTACTATGGCTACACCTTC. This gives the protein CASSPGAGNRYYGYTF. This chain joins TRBV18 and TRBJ1-2, with D possibly TRBD1 on 5 matching bases. Germline V CDR1 and CDR2: KGHSH, LQKENI. Trimming took off 2 bases at V and 3 bases at J, with 16 bases between the two ends. CDR3 length: 16 amino acids. The whole variable domain, remainder taken from reference TRBV18 and TRBJ1-2, is NAGVMQNPRHLVRRRGQEARLRCSPMKGHSHVYWYRQLPEEGLKFMVYLQKENIIDESGMPKERFSAEFPKEGPSILRIQQVVRGDSAAYFCASSPGAGNRYYGYTFGSGTRLTVV.

The genes are TRBV5-1 and TRBJ2-7; 9 positions agree with TRBD1. Germline lookup yields CDR1 SGHRS and CDR2 YFSETQ. The junction had 3 bases not matched to a gene; V was cut back by 2 bases and J by 0 bases. The CDR3 runs to 15 residues. CDR3 DNA: TGCGCCAGCAGCTTCCGGGACAGGGACTCCTACGAGCAGTACTTC. This gives the protein CASSFRDRDSYEQYF.

The gene calls are TRBV9 and TRBJ1-2, with a weak D call TRBD1 (6 bases). The V gene's germline CDR1 is SGDLS and CDR2 YYNGEE. The V end was cut by 6 bases, the J end by 3 bases, with 15 bases between. The CDR3 has 14 amino acids. This CDR3 is CASTRGTSDYGYTF. CDR3 sequence (DNA): TGTGCCAGCACCCGCGGGACATCGGACTATGGCTACACCTTC.

The V and J genes are TRBV5-1 and TRBJ2-7; D remains unclear. Trimming removed 0 bases from V and 5 bases from J, with 15 bases in between. The CDR3 extends over 15 amino acids. Germline values: CDR1 SGHRS, CDR2 YFSETQ. The CDR3 DNA reads as TGCGCCAGCAGCTTGGCCCCGCTCTCAGGCCACGAGCAGTACTTC. Translation: CASSLAPLSGHEQYF.

This clonotype was counted a few times. The chain carries TRBV3-1 and TRBJ2-7; 7 nucleotides align to TRBD1. The CDR3 length is 15 residues. With V trimmed by 0 bases and J by 3 bases, 5 bases remained unmatched. Per the germline V gene, CDR1 is LGHDT and CDR2 is YNNKEL (reference sequence). The CDR3 bases are TGTGCCAGCAGCCAAGATGAGTCAGGGGGCTACGAGCAGTACTTC. Amino acid sequence: CASSQDESGGYEQYF.

This clonotype was seen ten or more times. The chain joins TRBV28 to TRBJ2-5; D might be TRBD2 (5 bases). V lost 7 bases to trimming and J lost 1 base, with 16 bases between them. The germline gives CDR1 MDHEN, CDR2 SYDVKM. The CDR3 spans 15 residues. The CDR3 nucleotides are TGTGCCAGCAAAGCGGCGGCCAGCAGCCAAGAGACCCAGTACTTC. Its protein is CASKAAASSQETQYF.

The chain recombines TRBV7-2 with TRBJ2-5, with 16 bases that match TRBD2. The CDR3 runs 17 residues. Germline CDR1 reads SGHTA; CDR2 reads FQGNSA. The trim removed 4 bases at V and 4 bases at J, leaving 6 bases unmatched. The CDR3 bases are TGTGCCAGCAGCTCTGGGACTAGCGGGAGGGCTAGAGAGACCCAGTACTTC. This encodes CASSSGTSGRARETQYF.

This clonotype was seen a handful of times. The chain carries TRBV24-1 and TRBJ1-1; no definite D call. This CDR3 region has 12 residues. Germline CDR1 is KGHDR and CDR2 is SFDVKD. The germline V and J ends were trimmed by 3 bases and 2 bases, with 3 bases remaining between them. The CDR3 sequence: CATSDKNTEAFF. In DNA, the CDR3 is TGTGCCACCAGTGATAAAAACACTGAAGCTTTCTTT.

The genes are TRBV7-9 and TRBJ2-3; weak D call: TRBD2 (6 bases). The CDR3 is 15 residues long. The germline gives CDR1 SEHNR, CDR2 FQNEAQ (reference sequence). Trimming cost V 5 bases and J 0 bases, with 12 bases left between them. CDR3 residues: CASSPPGLSTDTQYF. The CDR3 DNA sequence: TGTGCCAGCAGCCCGCCGGGACTTAGCACAGATACGCAGTATTTT.

The chain uses TRBV28 and TRBJ2-1; TRBD2 might be the D (6 bases). V was trimmed by 10 bases and J by 9 bases, leaving 13 bases between them. Germline loops: CDR1 MDHEN, CDR2 SYDVKM. The CDR3 runs to 11 residues. The CDR3 loop reads CATQEGGEQFF. The DNA of the CDR3 is TGTGCCACCCAGGAGGGAGGTGAGCAGTTCTTC. The full variable domain, with the rest looked up from reference TRBV28 and TRBJ2-1, is DVKVTQSSRYLVKRTGEKVFLECVQDMDHENMFWYRQDPGLGLRLIYFSYDVKMKEKGDIPEGYSVSREKKERFSLILESASTNQTSMYLCATQEGGEQFFGPGTRLTVL.

This clonotype has a handful of counts. V usage is TRBV24-1 and J usage is TRBJ2-2; D not resolved. From germline, CDR1 is KGHDR and CDR2 SFDVKD. V gave up 7 bases and J gave up 1 base, with 6 bases separating them. The CDR3 contains 13 residues. CDR3 coding DNA: TGTGCCACCAGAGGTGTGAACACCGGGGAGCTGTTTTTT. Residues: CATRGVNTGELFF.

This clonotype was seen a few times. This rearrangement joins TRBV4-1 to TRBJ1-4; 8 nucleotides agree with TRBD1. J was trimmed by 10 bases and V by 0 bases; bases with no gene match: 7. The CDR3 is 15 amino acids. Germline V gives CDR1 MGHRA, CDR2 YSYEKL. CDR3 sequence: CASSQETGQGRKLFF. The DNA for the CDR3 is TGCGCCAGCAGCCAAGAAACCGGACAGGGCCGAAAACTGTTTTTT.

This clonotype has at least ten counts. V and J are TRBV5-1 and TRBJ2-1, with TRBD2 matching 9 bases. J lost 0 bases, V lost 0 bases, and 1 base had no gene match. CDR1 and CDR2 from the germline V gene are SGHRS and YFSETQ. The CDR3 runs to 16 residues. The CDR3 nucleotides are TGCGCCAGCAGCTTGGCTAGCGGGAACTCCTACAATGAGCAGTTCTTC. It is translated as CASSLASGNSYNEQFF.

This clonotype was seen repeatedly, ten times or more. V gene TRBV18 combines with J gene TRBJ1-1; D uncertain. From germline, CDR1 is KGHSH and CDR2 LQKENI. Trimming took off 2 bases at V and 2 bases at J, with 3 bases between the two ends. The CDR3 sequence is 12 residues long. CDR3 in amino acids: CASSPSNTEAFF. For the CDR3, the DNA is TGTGCCAGCTCACCAAGTAACACTGAAGCTTTCTTT. Full variable domain (missing parts from reference TRBV18 and TRBJ1-1): NAGVMQNPRHLVRRRGQEARLRCSPMKGHSHVYWYRQLPEEGLKFMVYLQKENIIDESGMPKERFSAEFPKEGPSILRIQQVVRGDSAAYFCASSPSNTEAFFGQGTRLTVV.

This clonotype came up many times. The chain joins TRBV5-1 to TRBJ2-1; D is ambiguous. Between the trimmed V and J ends, which lost 0 bases and 0 bases, there was a span of 7 bases. The CDR3 runs 15 residues. Germline V gene data show CDR1 as SGHRS and CDR2 as YFSETQ. The CDR3 spells CASSLDASSYNEQFF. The CDR3 DNA is TGCGCCAGCAGCTTGGACGCTAGCTCCTACAATGAGCAGTTCTTC.